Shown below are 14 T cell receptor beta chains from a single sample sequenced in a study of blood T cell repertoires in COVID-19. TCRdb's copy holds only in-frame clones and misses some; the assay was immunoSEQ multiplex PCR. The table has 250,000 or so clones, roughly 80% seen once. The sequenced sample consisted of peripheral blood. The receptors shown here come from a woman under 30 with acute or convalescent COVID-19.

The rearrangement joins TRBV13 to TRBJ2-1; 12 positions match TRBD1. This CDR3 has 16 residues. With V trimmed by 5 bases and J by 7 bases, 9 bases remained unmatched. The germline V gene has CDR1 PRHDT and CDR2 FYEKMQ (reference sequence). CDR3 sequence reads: CASSPLGQGASNEQFF. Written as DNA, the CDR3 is TGTGCCAGCAGCCCCCTGGGACAGGGGGCTTCAAATGAGCAGTTCTTC.

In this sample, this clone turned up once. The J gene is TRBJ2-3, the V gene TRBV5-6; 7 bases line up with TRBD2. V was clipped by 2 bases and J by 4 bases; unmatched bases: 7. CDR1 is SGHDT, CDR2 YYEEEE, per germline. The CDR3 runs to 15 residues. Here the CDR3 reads CASSLGLVLPDTQYF. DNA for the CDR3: TGTGCCAGCAGCTTAGGACTAGTTCTCCCAGATACGCAGTATTTT.

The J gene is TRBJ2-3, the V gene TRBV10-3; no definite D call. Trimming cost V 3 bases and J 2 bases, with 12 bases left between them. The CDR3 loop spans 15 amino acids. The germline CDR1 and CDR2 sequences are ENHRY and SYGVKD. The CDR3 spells CAISESSRPTDTQYF. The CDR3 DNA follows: TGTGCCATCAGTGAATCTAGTAGGCCCACAGATACGCAGTATTTT.

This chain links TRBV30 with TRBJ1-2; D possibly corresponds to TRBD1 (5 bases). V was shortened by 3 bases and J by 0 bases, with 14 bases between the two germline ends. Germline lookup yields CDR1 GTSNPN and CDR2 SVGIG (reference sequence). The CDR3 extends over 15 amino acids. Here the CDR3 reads CAWRPQGLANYGYTF. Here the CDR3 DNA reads TGTGCCTGGAGACCGCAGGGTTTGGCTAACTATGGCTACACCTTC.

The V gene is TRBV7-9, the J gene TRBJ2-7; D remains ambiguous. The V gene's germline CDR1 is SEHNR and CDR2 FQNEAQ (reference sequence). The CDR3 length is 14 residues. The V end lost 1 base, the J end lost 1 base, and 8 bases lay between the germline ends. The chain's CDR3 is CASSLVGSSYEQYF. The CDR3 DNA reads TGTGCCAGCAGCTTAGTCGGTTCTTCCTACGAGCAGTACTTC.

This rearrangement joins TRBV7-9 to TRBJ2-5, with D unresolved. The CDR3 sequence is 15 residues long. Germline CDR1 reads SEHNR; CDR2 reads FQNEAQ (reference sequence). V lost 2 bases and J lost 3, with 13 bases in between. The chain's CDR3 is CASSLKWPEKETQYF. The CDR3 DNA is TGTGCCAGCAGCTTAAAATGGCCCGAAAAAGAGACCCAGTACTTC.

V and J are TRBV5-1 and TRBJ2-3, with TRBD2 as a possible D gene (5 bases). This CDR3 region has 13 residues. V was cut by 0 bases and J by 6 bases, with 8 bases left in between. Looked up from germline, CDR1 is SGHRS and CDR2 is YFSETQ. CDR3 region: CASSLGGEDTQYF. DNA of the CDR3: TGCGCCAGCAGCTTGGGTGGGGAGGATACGCAGTATTTT.

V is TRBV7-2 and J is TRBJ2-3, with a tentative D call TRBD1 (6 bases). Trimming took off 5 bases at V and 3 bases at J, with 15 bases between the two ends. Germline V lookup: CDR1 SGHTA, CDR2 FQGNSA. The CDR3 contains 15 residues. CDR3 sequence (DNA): TGTGCCAGCAGCCTACAGGGAGCTTGGACAGATACGCAGTATTTT. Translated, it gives CASSLQGAWTDTQYF.

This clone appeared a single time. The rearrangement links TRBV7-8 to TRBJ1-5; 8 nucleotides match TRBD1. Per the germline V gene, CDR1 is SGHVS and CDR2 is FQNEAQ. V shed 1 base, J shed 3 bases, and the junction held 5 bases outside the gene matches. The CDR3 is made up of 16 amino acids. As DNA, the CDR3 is TGTGCCAGCAGCTTAGAAGGGACAGGTTTCAATCAGCCCCAGCATTTT. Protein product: CASSLEGTGFNQPQHF.

Here the CDR3 reads CASSSRAGSPSYEQYF. The CDR3 DNA follows: TGTGCCAGCAGCTCCCGAGCAGGGTCCCCATCCTACGAGCAGTACTTC. The rearrangement links TRBV5-4 to TRBJ2-7, with D possibly TRBD1 on 5 matching bases. CDR1 and CDR2 from the germline V gene are SGHNT and YYREEE (reference sequence). Trimming stripped 3 bases from V and 1 base from J, with 17 bases between. The CDR3 has 16 residues.

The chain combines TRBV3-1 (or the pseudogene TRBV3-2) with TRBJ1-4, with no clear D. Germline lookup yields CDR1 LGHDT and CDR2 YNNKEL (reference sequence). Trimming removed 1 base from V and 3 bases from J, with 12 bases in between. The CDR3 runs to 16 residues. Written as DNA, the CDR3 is TGTGCCAGCAGCCAAGGAGGGTCGGTGCCTAATGAAAAACTGTTTTTT. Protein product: CASSQGGSVPNEKLFF.

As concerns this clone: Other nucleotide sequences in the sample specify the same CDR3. CDR3 sequence: CASSPPGQGSSYEQYF. The CDR3 DNA is TGTGCCAGCTCACCCCCGGGACAGGGGTCGTCCTACGAGCAGTACTTC. The gene calls are TRBV18 and TRBJ2-7, with 10 bases lining up with TRBD1. This CDR3 contains 16 residues. Germline V gene lookup returns CDR1 KGHSH and CDR2 LQKENI. V shed 3 bases and J 1 base; nucleotides not matched to a gene: 6.

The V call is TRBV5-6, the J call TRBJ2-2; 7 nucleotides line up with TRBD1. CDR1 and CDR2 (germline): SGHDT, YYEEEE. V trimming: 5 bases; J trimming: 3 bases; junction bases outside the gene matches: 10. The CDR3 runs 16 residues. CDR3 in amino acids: CASSSGQRTHTGELFF. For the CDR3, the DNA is TGTGCCAGCAGTTCGGGACAGAGGACCCACACCGGGGAGCTGTTTTTT.

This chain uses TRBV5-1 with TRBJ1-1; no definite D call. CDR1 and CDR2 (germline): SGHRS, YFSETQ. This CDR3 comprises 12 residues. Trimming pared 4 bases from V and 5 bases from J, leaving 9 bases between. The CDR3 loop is CASSAGETEAFF. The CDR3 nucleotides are TGCGCCAGCAGCGCCGGGGAGACTGAAGCTTTCTTT.